This record looks at one T cell receptor (beta chain) sequence and its context. This entry is derived from a study of blood T cell repertoires in COVID-19. The method was immunoSEQ multiplex PCR; TCRdb's version includes in-frame clones alone and lacks a portion of them. The table shows roughly 100,000 clones, with approximately 80% occurring only once. Trimming took off 5 bases at V and 2 bases at J, with 10 bases between the two ends. The CDR3 consists of 15 residues. The germline CDR1 and CDR2 sequences are MNHEY and SMNVEV (reference sequence). Material: peripheral blood. The TCR sequence derives from a woman in her sixties with acute or convalescent COVID-19. The chain joins TRBV27 to TRBJ2-6; D unclear. In DNA, the CDR3 is TGTGCCAGCAGTCCTTATATCCCTGGGGCCAACGTCCTGACTTTC. Its translation: CASSPYIPGANVLTF. The variable domain in full, with the rest retrieved from reference TRBV27 and TRBJ2-6, is EAQVTQNPRYLITVTGKKLTVTCSQNMNHEYMSWYRQDPGLGLRQIYYSMNVEVTDKGDVPEGYKVSRKEKRNFPLILESPSPNQTSLYFCASSPYIPGANVLTFGAGSRLTVL.